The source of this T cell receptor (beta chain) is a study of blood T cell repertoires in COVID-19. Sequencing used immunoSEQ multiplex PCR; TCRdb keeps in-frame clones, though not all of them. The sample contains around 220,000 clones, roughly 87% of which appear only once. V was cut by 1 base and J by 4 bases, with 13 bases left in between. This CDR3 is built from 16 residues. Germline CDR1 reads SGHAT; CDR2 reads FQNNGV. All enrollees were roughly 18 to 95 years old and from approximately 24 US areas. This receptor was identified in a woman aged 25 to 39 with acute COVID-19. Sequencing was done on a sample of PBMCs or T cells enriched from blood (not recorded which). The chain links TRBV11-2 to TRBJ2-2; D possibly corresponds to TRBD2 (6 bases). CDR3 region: CASSLVPGESTGELFF. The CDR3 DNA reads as TGTGCCAGCAGCTTAGTTCCGGGAGAAAGCACCGGGGAGCTGTTTTTT.